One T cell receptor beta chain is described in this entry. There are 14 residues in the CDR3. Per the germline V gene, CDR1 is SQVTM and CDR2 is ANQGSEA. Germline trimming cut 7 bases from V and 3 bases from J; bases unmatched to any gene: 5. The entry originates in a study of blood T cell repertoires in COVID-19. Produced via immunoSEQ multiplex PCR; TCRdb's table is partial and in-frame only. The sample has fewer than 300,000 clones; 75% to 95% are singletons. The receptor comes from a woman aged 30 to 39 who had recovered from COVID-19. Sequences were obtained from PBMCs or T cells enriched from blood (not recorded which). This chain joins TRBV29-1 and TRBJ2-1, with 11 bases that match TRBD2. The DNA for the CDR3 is TGCAGCGCCACGGGACTAGCGGACTACAATGAGCAGTTCTTC. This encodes CSATGLADYNEQFF.